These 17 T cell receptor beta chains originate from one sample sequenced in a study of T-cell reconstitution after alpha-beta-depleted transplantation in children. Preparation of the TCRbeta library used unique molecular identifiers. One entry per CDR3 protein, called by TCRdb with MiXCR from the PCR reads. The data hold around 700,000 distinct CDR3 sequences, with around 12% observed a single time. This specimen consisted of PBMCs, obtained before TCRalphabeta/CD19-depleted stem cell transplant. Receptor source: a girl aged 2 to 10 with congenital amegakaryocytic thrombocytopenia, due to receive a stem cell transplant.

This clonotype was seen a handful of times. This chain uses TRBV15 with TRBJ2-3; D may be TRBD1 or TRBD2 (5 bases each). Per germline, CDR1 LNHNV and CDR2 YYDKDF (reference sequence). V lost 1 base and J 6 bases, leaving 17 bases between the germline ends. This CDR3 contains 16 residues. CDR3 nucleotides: TGTGCCACCAGCAGAGTGGCAGGGCTAGCAGAGGATACGCAGTATTTT. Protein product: CATSRVAGLAEDTQYF.

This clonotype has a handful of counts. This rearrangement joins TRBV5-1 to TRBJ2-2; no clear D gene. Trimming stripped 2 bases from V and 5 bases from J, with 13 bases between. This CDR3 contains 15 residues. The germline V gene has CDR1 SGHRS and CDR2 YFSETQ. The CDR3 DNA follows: TGCGCCAGCAGCTTAGGTCAGGTCAAAACCGGGGAGCTGTTTTTT. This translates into CASSLGQVKTGELFF.

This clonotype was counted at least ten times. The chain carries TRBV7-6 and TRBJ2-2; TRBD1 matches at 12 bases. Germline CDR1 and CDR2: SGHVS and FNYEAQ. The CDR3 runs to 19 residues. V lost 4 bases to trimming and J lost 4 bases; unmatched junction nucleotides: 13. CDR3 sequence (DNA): TGTGCCAGCAGCTATACCGGGACAGGGGGCAAGTTGAGCACCGGGGAGCTGTTTTTT. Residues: CASSYTGTGGKLSTGELFF.

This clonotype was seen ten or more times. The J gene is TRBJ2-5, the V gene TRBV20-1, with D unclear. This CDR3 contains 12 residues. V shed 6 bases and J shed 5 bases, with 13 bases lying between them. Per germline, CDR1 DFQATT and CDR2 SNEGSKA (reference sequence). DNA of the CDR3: TGCAGTGCCCGAAAAGACCGCGAGACCCAGTACTTC. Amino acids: CSARKDRETQYF.

CDR3 loop: CSVEQGGRDTQYF. As DNA, the CDR3 is TGCAGCGTTGAACAGGGGGGACGAGATACGCAGTATTTT. This sequence joins TRBV29-1 and TRBJ2-3; maybe TRBD1 (7 bases). V was shortened by 2 bases and J by 5 bases, with 11 bases between the two germline ends. Germline V CDR1 and CDR2: SQVTM, ANQGSEA. The CDR3 sequence is 13 residues long.

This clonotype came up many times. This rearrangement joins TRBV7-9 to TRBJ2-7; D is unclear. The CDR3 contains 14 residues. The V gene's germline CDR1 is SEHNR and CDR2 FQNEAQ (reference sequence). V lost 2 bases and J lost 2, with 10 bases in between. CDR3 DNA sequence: TGTGCCAGCAGCTTAAAGGGCTCAGCCTACGAGCAGTACTTC. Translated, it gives CASSLKGSAYEQYF.

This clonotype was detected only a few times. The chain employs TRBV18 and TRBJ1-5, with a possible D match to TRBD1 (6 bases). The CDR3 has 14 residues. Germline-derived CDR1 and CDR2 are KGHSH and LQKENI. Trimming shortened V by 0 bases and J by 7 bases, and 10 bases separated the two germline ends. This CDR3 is CASSPPPGDQPQHF. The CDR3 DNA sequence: TGTGCCAGCTCACCACCACCAGGGGACCAGCCCCAGCATTTT.

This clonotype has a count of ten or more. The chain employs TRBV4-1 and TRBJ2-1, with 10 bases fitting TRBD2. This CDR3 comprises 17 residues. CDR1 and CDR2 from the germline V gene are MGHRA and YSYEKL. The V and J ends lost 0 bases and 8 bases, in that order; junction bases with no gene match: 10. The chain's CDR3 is CASSQELLAGDRDEQFF. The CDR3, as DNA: TGCGCCAGCAGCCAAGAACTTCTAGCGGGAGATCGCGATGAGCAGTTCTTC.

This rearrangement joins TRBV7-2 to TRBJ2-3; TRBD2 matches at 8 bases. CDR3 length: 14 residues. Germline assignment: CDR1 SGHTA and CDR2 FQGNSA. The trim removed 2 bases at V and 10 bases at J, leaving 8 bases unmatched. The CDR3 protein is CASSLNPIAGSQYF. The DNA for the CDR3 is TGTGCCAGCAGCTTAAATCCAATAGCGGGATCGCAGTATTTT.

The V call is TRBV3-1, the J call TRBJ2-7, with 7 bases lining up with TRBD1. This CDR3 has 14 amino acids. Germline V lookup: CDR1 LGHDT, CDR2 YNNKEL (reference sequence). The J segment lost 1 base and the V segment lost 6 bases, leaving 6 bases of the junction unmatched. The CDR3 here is CASSPQGVSYEQYF. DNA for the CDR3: TGTGCCAGCAGTCCCCAGGGGGTTTCCTACGAGCAGTACTTC.

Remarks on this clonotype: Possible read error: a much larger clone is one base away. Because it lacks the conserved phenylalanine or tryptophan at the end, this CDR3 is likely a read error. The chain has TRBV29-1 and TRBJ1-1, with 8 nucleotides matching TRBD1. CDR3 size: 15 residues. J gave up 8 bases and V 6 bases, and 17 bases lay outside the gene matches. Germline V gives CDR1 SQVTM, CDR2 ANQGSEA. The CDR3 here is CSVETGTGAYGEAFS. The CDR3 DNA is TGCAGCGTCGAAACCGGGACAGGCGCCTATGGGGAAGCTTTCTCT.

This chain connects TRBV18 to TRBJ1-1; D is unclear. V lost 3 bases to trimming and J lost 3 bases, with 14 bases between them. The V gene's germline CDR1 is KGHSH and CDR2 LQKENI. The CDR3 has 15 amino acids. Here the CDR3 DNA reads TGTGCCAGCTCACCGAACAACGGATGGGACACTGAAGCTTTCTTT. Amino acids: CASSPNNGWDTEAFF.

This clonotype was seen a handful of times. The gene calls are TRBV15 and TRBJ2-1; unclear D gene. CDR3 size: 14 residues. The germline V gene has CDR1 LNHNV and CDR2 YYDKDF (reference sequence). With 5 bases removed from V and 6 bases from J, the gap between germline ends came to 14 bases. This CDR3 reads CATSGGVKINEQFF. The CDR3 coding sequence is TGTGCCACCAGCGGTGGGGTTAAGATCAATGAGCAGTTCTTC.

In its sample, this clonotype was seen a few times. The CDR3 region is CASSFGVGVYEQYF. The CDR3 DNA reads TGTGCCAGCAGTTTCGGCGTGGGGGTCTACGAGCAGTACTTC. The rearrangement uses TRBV28 and TRBJ2-7; D is possibly TRBD1 or TRBD2 (5 bases each). V lost 3 bases to trimming and J lost 3 bases, with 12 bases between them. The CDR3 consists of 14 residues. Germline V gene data show CDR1 as MDHEN and CDR2 as SYDVKM.

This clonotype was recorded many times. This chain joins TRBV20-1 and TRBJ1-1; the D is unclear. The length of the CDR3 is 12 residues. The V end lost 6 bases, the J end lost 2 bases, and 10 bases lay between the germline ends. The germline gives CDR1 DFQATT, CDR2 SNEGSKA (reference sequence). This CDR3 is CSARRVNTEAFF. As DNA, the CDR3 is TGCAGTGCAAGACGGGTTAACACTGAAGCTTTCTTT.

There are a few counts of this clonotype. Here the CDR3 DNA reads TGCAGTGCTAGAGAAACCGGACTACACAATGAGCAGTTCTTC. Its protein is CSARETGLHNEQFF. The J gene is TRBJ2-1, the V gene TRBV20-1; a weak D match, TRBD2 (6 bases). Germline assignment: CDR1 DFQATT and CDR2 SNEGSKA (reference sequence). The CDR3 sequence is 14 residues long. V gave up 0 bases and J gave up 5 bases, with 11 bases separating them.

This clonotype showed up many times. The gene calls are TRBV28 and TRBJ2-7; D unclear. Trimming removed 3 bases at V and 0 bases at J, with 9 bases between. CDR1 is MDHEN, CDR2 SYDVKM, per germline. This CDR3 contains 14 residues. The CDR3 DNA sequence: TGTGCCAGCAGTTTCGGGCCGAGCTCCTACGAGCAGTACTTC. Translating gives CASSFGPSSYEQYF.